Presented here are 20 T cell receptor beta chains from one specimen sequenced in a study of regulatory T cells in long-lasting Graves disease (dated by TCRdb to the early 2020s). Libraries came from multiplex PCR. The listed sequencing device is Illumina HiSeq 4000. TCR beta libraries were built with iRepertoire HTBI primers and Arm-PCR amplification of CDR3 regions. Clones were called with MiXCR by TCRdb after fastp trimmed the public reads at Q25, and only in-frame beta chains were retained. Identical CDR3 protein sequences are pooled into one entry, listed with their most common genes and DNA. The sample includes 250,000 or so distinct CDR3 sequences, with roughly 18% observed a single time. 14% of the sample rests with the top ten. The time point label here, explained by the study, means: newly diagnosed GD, antithyroid drugs for less than 3 months. RNA was extracted from PBMCs in TRIzol for both TCR sequencing and RNA sequencing.

This sample also appeared in a second study, on T cells in Graves' hyperthyroidism and ophthalmopathy.

The sequenced sample was peripheral blood mononuclear cells (PBMCs), obtained at new diagnosis, from a patient treated with antithyroid drugs. The source of these receptors is a woman aged 25 to 39 with Graves disease. Donor details come from another sample of the same person, matched by shared clones.

This chain connects TRBV19 to TRBJ2-1; D is undetermined. Germline V gene data show CDR1 as LNHDA and CDR2 as SQIVND (reference sequence). The CDR3 length is 15 residues. V lost 0 bases and J lost 2, with 8 bases in between. CDR3 DNA: TGTGCCAGTAGTATAGAGGGCAAAACCTACAATGAGCAGTTCTTC. Its translation: CASSIEGKTYNEQFF.

This clonotype was counted at least ten times. J is TRBJ1-2 and V is TRBV5-1; D unresolved. V lost 2 bases and J 3 bases, leaving 11 bases between the germline ends. The CDR3 extends over 14 amino acids. The germline CDR1 and CDR2 sequences are SGHRS and YFSETQ. In DNA form, the CDR3 reads TGCGCCAGCAGCTTCGTACCTCTATACTATGGCTACACCTTC. Translated, it gives CASSFVPLYYGYTF.

V and J are TRBV6-1 and TRBJ1-3; D not resolved. With 6 bases removed from V and 0 bases from J, the gap between germline ends came to 9 bases. The CDR3 sequence is 14 residues long. CDR1 MNHNS and CDR2 SASEGT come from the germline V gene. CDR3 protein: CASRSWASGNTIYF. CDR3 DNA sequence: TGTGCCAGCAGGTCATGGGCCTCTGGAAACACCATATATTTT.

At least ten counts were recorded for this clonotype. This chain uses TRBV7-9 with TRBJ1-5; D is unresolved. Trimming took 4 bases from V and 2 from J, leaving 9 bases between them. Germline CDR1 SEHNR, CDR2 FQNEAQ (reference sequence). The CDR3 is made up of 14 amino acids. CDR3: CASSSAVGNQPQHF. The CDR3 DNA sequence: TGTGCCAGCAGCTCAGCTGTGGGCAATCAGCCCCAGCATTTT. The whole variable domain, filled in from reference TRBV7-9 and TRBJ1-5, reads DTGVSQNPRHKITKRGQNVTFRCDPISEHNRLYWYRQTLGQGPEFLTYFQNEAQLEKSRLLSDRFSAERPKGSFSTLEIQRTEQGDSAMYLCASSSAVGNQPQHFGDGTRLSIL.

This clonotype was seen only a few times. This chain connects TRBV6-2 or TRBV6-3 to TRBJ2-1; 9 nucleotides line up with TRBD2. This CDR3 region has 15 residues. The junction had 12 bases not matched to a gene; V was cut back by 5 bases and J by 10 bases. Germline V gives CDR1 MNHEY, CDR2 SVGEGT. CDR3 nucleotide sequence: TGTGCCAGCAGTGAATACAGGGCTAGCGGGGTGGAGCAGTTCTTC. Translation: CASSEYRASGVEQFF.

This clonotype turned up a few times. V gene TRBV5-4 combines with J gene TRBJ1-6; no reliable D call. Germline V gene lookup returns CDR1 SGHNT and CDR2 YYREEE (reference sequence). The germline V and J ends were trimmed by 0 bases and 10 bases, with 17 bases remaining between them. This CDR3 is built from 16 residues. CDR3 DNA sequence: TGTGCCAGCAGCTTGGACCTCAACGGACGGAACTCACCCCTCCACTTT. Protein sequence: CASSLDLNGRNSPLHF.

The chain links TRBV2 to TRBJ2-3; D may be TRBD1 (5 bases). Germline V gives CDR1 SNHLY, CDR2 FYNNEI. This CDR3 is built from 16 residues. V gave up 6 bases and J gave up 1 base, with 17 bases separating them. The CDR3 DNA reads as TGTGCCAGCAGCTTAAGGGGCAGCCTTGGCACAGATACGCAGTATTTT. Amino acids: CASSLRGSLGTDTQYF. Using reference TRBV2 and TRBJ2-3 for the parts outside the CDR3, the full variable domain is EPEVTQTPSHQVTQMGQEVILRCVPISNHLYFYWYRQILGQKVEFLVSFYNNEISEKSEIFDDQFSVERPDGSNFTLKIRSTKLEDSAMYFCASSLRGSLGTDTQYFGPGTRLTVL.

This clonotype was picked up many times. V is TRBV3-1 and J is TRBJ2-1; D gene ambiguous. This CDR3 has 14 amino acids. Trimming took 1 base from V and 6 from J, leaving 10 bases between them. CDR1 is LGHDT, CDR2 YNNKEL, per germline (reference sequence). The CDR3 coding sequence is TGTGCCAGCAGCCAAGTCCCTAGACCCAATGAGCAGTTCTTC. It translates to CASSQVPRPNEQFF.

The chain joins TRBV7-2 to TRBJ1-1, with D possibly matching TRBD1 (5 bases). The V and J ends lost 0 bases and 0 bases respectively, with 8 bases between them. CDR3 size: 15 residues. Germline loops: CDR1 SGHTA, CDR2 FQGNSA. The CDR3 protein is CASSLASGMNTEAFF. The CDR3 region has the DNA TGTGCCAGCAGCTTAGCCTCAGGGATGAACACTGAAGCTTTCTTT.

This clonotype was seen only a few times. This rearrangement joins TRBV11-2 to TRBJ2-1; D call uncertain. Germline V gives CDR1 SGHAT, CDR2 FQNNGV. V was trimmed by 1 base and J by 0 bases, leaving 10 bases between them. The CDR3 covers 16 residues. Here the CDR3 DNA reads TGTGCCAGCAGCTTAGTTTGGCGAAGCTCCTACAATGAGCAGTTCTTC. Its translation: CASSLVWRSSYNEQFF.

This clonotype was counted ten times or more. The chain employs TRBV20-1 and TRBJ2-3; 8 bases are shared with TRBD2. The germline V gene has CDR1 DFQATT and CDR2 SNEGSKA (reference sequence). This CDR3 contains 14 residues. J was trimmed by 3 bases and V by 7 bases; bases with no gene match: 9. DNA for the CDR3: TGCAGTGGGAGTGGTGGCGGGGGGACAGATACGCAGTATTTT. As protein: CSGSGGGGTDTQYF.

This clonotype was observed at least ten times. The rearrangement joins TRBV10-3 to TRBJ1-2; possible D gene TRBD1, 5 bases. The CDR3 loop spans 13 amino acids. V lost 5 bases, J lost 7 bases, and 14 bases lay in between. Germline values: CDR1 ENHRY, CDR2 SYGVKD. The CDR3, as DNA: TGTGCCATCAGTCGGGACGCCAGCACTGGCTACACCTTC. Protein sequence: CAISRDASTGYTF.

In its sample, this clonotype was seen many times. The chain is built from TRBV2 and TRBJ1-4, with D possibly TRBD1 on 6 matching bases. Germline CDR1 and CDR2: SNHLY and FYNNEI. This CDR3 contains 14 residues. V gave up 1 base and J gave up 7 bases, with 10 bases separating them. CDR3 bases: TGTGCCAGCAGTGAAGTCAGGGGAGGTGAAAAACTGTTTTTT. Its translation: CASSEVRGGEKLFF.

This clonotype was counted at least ten times. The chain combines TRBV7-9 with TRBJ2-1, with TRBD2 matching 16 bases. V dropped 3 bases and J dropped 8; count of bases not matched to a gene: 4. Germline V gene data show CDR1 as SEHNR and CDR2 as FQNEAQ (reference sequence). This CDR3 has 16 residues. The CDR3 is CASSLGLAGGPDEQFF. The CDR3 nucleotides read TGTGCCAGCAGCTTGGGACTAGCGGGGGGGCCCGATGAGCAGTTCTTC.

The V and J genes are TRBV10-1 and TRBJ2-7; 10 bases align to TRBD2. Germline CDR1 and CDR2: WNHNN and SYGVQD (reference sequence). The ends lost 11 bases at V and 2 bases at J; junction bases unmatched: 6. The CDR3 runs 13 residues. CDR3 nucleotides: TGCGCCGAAACTAGCGGGATCCCCTACGAGCAGTACTTC. Its translation is CAETSGIPYEQYF.

Only a few counts were recorded for this clonotype. A much larger clone lies one base from this, so it may be a read error. V and J are TRBV14 and TRBJ2-1; D possibly matches TRBD1 or TRBD2 (7 bases each). In germline, CDR1 is SGHDN, CDR2 FVKESK. The V end lost 4 bases, the J end lost 6 bases, and 16 bases lay between the germline ends. CDR3 size: 15 residues. CDR3 coding DNA: TGTGCCAGCAGCCGATTCGGCAGGGGGGGCAATGAGCAGTTCTTC. Protein product: CASSRFGRGGNEQFF.

This clonotype appeared many times. This chain links TRBV20-1 with TRBJ1-2; no firm D call. The CDR3 is 12 amino acids. Germline loops: CDR1 DFQATT, CDR2 SNEGSKA (reference sequence). V gave up 4 bases and J gave up 3 bases, with 9 bases separating them. The CDR3 region has the DNA TGCAGTGCTACCGCTTGGGACTATGGCTACACCTTC. It is translated as CSATAWDYGYTF.

This clonotype was counted at least ten times. V is TRBV11-1 and J is TRBJ2-1; TRBD2 agrees at 10 bases. Germline V gene data show CDR1 as SGHAT and CDR2 as FQDESV (reference sequence). V lost 4 bases to trimming and J lost 13 bases; unmatched junction nucleotides: 13. The CDR3 is made up of 15 amino acids. CDR3 protein: CASSSPLQAGGRQFF. The CDR3 DNA reads as TGTGCCAGCAGCTCACCCCTCCAAGCGGGGGGGCGACAGTTCTTC.

This clonotype has a count of ten or more. The rearrangement links TRBV2 to TRBJ1-1; no clear D. Trimming stripped 3 bases from V and 0 bases from J, with 5 bases between. Germline loops: CDR1 SNHLY, CDR2 FYNNEI. The CDR3 has 13 residues. This CDR3 is CASSEELNTEAFF. CDR3 DNA: TGTGCCAGCAGTGAGGAGTTGAACACTGAAGCTTTCTTT.

This CDR3 reads CASSLVGGGPGETQYF. DNA for the CDR3: TGTGCCAGCAGCTTAGTTGGCGGGGGGCCGGGAGAGACCCAGTACTTC. The rearrangement joins TRBV7-3 to TRBJ2-5; 8 bases agree with TRBD2. This CDR3 is built from 16 residues. Germline assignment: CDR1 SGHTA and CDR2 FQGTGA. Trimming cost V 2 bases and J 4 bases; bases outside gene matches: 9.